A single sample gave rise to the 8 T cell receptor beta chains below, sequenced in a study of cytomegalovirus exposure and HLA in healthy donors. PCR amplification relied on 60 Vbeta primers (plus 13 Jbeta primers). This table comes from immunoSEQ multiplex PCR, and its TCRdb copy is limited to in-frame clones, with some not included. The sample holds about 200,000 clones. The sequencing input was PBMCs. The receptor source for this set is a girl aged 2-10 years in good health and CMV-seropositive.

The V call is TRBV28, the J call TRBJ2-7; D possibly corresponds to TRBD1 (5 bases). Trimming took 5 bases from V and 2 from J, leaving 13 bases between them. The CDR3 totals 14 residues. Germline V CDR1 and CDR2: MDHEN, SYDVKM. CDR3 protein: CASSTSKGTYEQYF. Written as DNA, the CDR3 is TGTGCCAGCAGTACGTCCAAGGGGACCTACGAGCAGTACTTC.

The chain uses TRBV12-5 and TRBJ2-3; 14 bases map to TRBD2. CDR1 and CDR2 from the germline V gene are LGHNT and FRNRAP. The CDR3 is 18 residues long. Losses at the gene ends were 4 bases for V and 10 bases for J; bases not matched to a gene: 16. CDR3: CASGSTGTSGRWATAQYF. In DNA, the CDR3 is TGTGCTAGTGGTTCCACCGGGACTAGCGGGAGATGGGCTACGGCGCAGTATTTT.

The CDR3 DNA follows: TGTGCCAGTAGTATCGGGGGAAATAGCTTCTATGGCTACACCTTC. Encoded protein: CASSIGGNSFYGYTF. This chain uses TRBV19 with TRBJ1-2; weak D call: TRBD1 (5 bases). Germline values: CDR1 LNHDA, CDR2 SQIVND (reference sequence). The CDR3 loop spans 15 amino acids. Trimming cost V 3 bases and J 4 bases, with 15 bases left between them.

The chain is built from TRBV4-1 and TRBJ2-7; D is ambiguous. The CDR3 is made up of 13 amino acids. In germline, CDR1 is MGHRA, CDR2 YSYEKL. V lost 0 bases and J lost 0, with 3 bases in between. CDR3 sequence: CASSQDNSYEQYF. CDR3 in DNA: TGCGCCAGCAGCCAAGACAACTCCTACGAGCAGTACTTC.

The chain uses TRBV5-4 and TRBJ2-6; D call uncertain. In germline, CDR1 is SGHNT, CDR2 YYREEE (reference sequence). The CDR3 loop spans 12 amino acids. V was cut by 3 bases and J by 8 bases, with 6 bases left in between. CDR3 sequence (DNA): TGTGCCAGCAGCTCCCCTACCAACGTCCTGACTTTC. Encoded protein: CASSSPTNVLTF.

The chain employs TRBV7-9 and TRBJ1-1, with TRBD1 identical over 12 bases. The germline CDR1 and CDR2 sequences are SEHNR and FQNEAQ (reference sequence). CDR3 size: 18 residues. With V trimmed by 5 bases and J by 3 bases, 13 bases remained unmatched. CDR3 sequence: CASSPVPGQGAGDTEAFF. The CDR3 DNA reads as TGTGCCAGCAGCCCGGTCCCGGGACAGGGGGCTGGGGACACTGAAGCTTTCTTT.

This chain uses TRBV20-1 with TRBJ1-4; weak D call: TRBD1 (5 bases). V was pared by 5 bases and J by 10 bases, with 11 bases between. CDR1 is DFQATT, CDR2 SNEGSKA, per germline (reference sequence). The CDR3 has 11 amino acids. As DNA, the CDR3 is TGCAGTGCTCCACAGGCCGGAAAACTGTTTTTT. Translated: CSAPQAGKLFF.

The chain carries TRBV7-2 and TRBJ2-7; D remains ambiguous. The CDR3 runs 17 residues. The germline CDR1 and CDR2 sequences are SGHTA and FQGNSA. Trimming cost V 0 bases and J 0 bases, with 15 bases left between them. The DNA for the CDR3 is TGTGCCAGCAGCTTAGCACCACCCGGAGCTAGCTCCTACGAGCAGTACTTC. Translated: CASSLAPPGASSYEQYF.